This T cell receptor beta chain originates from a study of blood T cell repertoires in COVID-19. Turning to the study itself: Acute-phase and convalescent COVID-19 samples originated in the United States, Italy and Spain. PBMCs, B-cell-depleted T cells, or T cells were the source of the cDNA or gDNA that made up the material.

Per the authors' pipeline: Estimation of nucleated cell counts was performed using reference gene primer amplification. TCRdb's copy holds only in-frame clones and misses some; the assay was immunoSEQ multiplex PCR. V and J calls and clone size are copied from that table; D and trimming were computed from the DNA. The sample lists roughly 300,000 clones, around 86% occurring once. The CDR3 length is 15 residues. Losses at the gene ends were 1 base for V and 4 bases for J; bases not matched to a gene: 7. The germline CDR1 and CDR2 sequences are SGHRS and YFSETQ. This TCR was sampled from a woman between 40 and 55 years old with acute COVID-19. V usage is TRBV5-1 and J usage is TRBJ1-2; TRBD1 aligns across 7 bases. The sample consisted of PBMCs or T cells enriched from blood (not recorded which). The CDR3 here is CASSLRQGEVYGYTF. Written as DNA, the CDR3 is TGCGCCAGCAGCTTGCGACAGGGAGAAGTCTATGGCTACACCTTC.